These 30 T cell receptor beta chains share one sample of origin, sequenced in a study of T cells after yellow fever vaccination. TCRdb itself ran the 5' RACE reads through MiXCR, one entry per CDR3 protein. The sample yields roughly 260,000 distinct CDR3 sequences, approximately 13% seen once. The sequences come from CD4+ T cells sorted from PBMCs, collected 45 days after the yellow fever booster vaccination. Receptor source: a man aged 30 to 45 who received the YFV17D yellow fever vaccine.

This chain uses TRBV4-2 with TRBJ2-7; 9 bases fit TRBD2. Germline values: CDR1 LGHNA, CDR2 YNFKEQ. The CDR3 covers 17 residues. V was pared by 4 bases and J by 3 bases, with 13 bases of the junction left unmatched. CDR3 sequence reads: CASSPSQIAGALYEQYF. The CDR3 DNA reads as TGTGCCAGCAGCCCGAGCCAAATAGCGGGAGCACTCTACGAGCAGTACTTC.

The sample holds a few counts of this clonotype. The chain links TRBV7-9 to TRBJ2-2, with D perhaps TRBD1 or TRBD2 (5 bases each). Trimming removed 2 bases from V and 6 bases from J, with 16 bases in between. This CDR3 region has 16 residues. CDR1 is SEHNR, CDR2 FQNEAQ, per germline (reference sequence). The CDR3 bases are TGTGCCAGCAGCTTATACTCTATCGGGGCCGCCGGGGAGCTGTTTTTT. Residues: CASSLYSIGAAGELFF.

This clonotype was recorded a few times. The CDR3 region is CASSLGQKWETQYF. Written as DNA, the CDR3 is TGCGCCAGCAGCTTGGGACAGAAGTGGGAGACCCAGTACTTC. The rearrangement links TRBV5-1 to TRBJ2-5, with D maybe TRBD1 (5 bases). V lost 0 bases, J lost 5 bases, and 11 bases lay in between. In germline, CDR1 is SGHRS, CDR2 YFSETQ. The CDR3 has 14 residues.

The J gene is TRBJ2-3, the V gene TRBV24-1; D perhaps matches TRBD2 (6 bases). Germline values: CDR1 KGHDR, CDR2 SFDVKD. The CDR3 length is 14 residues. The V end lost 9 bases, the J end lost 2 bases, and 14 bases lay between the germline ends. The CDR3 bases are TGTGCCACCGGATCTAGCGTGACCACAGATACGCAGTATTTT. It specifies CATGSSVTTDTQYF.

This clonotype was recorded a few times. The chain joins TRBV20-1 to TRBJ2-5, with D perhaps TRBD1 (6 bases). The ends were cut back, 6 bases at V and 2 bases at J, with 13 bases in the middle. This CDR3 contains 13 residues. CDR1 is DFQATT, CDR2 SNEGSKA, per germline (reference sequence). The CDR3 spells CSAKGTTQETQYF. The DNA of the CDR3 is TGCAGTGCCAAGGGGACAACACAAGAGACCCAGTACTTC.

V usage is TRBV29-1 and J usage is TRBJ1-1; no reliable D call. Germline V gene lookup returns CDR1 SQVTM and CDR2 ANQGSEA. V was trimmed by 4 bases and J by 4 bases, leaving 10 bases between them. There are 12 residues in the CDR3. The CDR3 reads CSVVATRTEAFF. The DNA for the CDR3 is TGCAGCGTTGTGGCTACCCGCACTGAAGCTTTCTTT. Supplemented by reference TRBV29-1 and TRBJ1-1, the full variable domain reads SAVISQKPSRDICQRGTSLTIQCQVDSQVTMMFWYRQQPGQSLTLIATANQGSEATYESGFVIDKFPISRPNLTFSTLTVSNMSPEDSSIYLCSVVATRTEAFFGQGTRLTVV.

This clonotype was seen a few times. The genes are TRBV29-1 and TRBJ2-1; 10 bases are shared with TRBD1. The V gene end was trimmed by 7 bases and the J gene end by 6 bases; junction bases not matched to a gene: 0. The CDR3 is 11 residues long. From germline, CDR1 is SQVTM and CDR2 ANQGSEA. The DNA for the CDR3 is TGCAGCGGGGACAGGGGCAATGAGCAGTTCTTC. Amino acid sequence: CSGDRGNEQFF.

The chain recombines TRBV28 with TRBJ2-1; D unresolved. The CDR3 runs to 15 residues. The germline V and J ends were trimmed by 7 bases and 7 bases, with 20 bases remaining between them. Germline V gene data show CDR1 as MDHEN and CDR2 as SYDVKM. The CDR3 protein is CASKLVGVGRNEQFF. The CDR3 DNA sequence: TGTGCCAGCAAATTAGTCGGAGTGGGCAGGAATGAGCAGTTCTTC. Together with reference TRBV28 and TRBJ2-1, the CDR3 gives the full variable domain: DVKVTQSSRYLVKRTGEKVFLECVQDMDHENMFWYRQDPGLGLRLIYFSYDVKMKEKGDIPEGYSVSREKKERFSLILESASTNQTSMYLCASKLVGVGRNEQFFGPGTRLTVL.

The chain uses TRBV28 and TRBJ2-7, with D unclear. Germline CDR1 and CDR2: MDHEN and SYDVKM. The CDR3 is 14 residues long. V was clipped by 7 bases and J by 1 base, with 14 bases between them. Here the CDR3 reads CASKETFGSYEQYF. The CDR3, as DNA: TGTGCCAGCAAGGAAACCTTTGGTTCCTACGAGCAGTACTTC. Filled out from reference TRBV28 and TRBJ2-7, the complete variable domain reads DVKVTQSSRYLVKRTGEKVFLECVQDMDHENMFWYRQDPGLGLRLIYFSYDVKMKEKGDIPEGYSVSREKKERFSLILESASTNQTSMYLCASKETFGSYEQYFGPGTRLTVT.

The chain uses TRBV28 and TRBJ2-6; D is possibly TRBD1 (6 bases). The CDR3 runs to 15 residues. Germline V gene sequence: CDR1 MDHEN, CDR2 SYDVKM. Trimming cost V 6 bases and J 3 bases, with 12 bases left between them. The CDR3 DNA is TGTGCCAGCAGGTCAGGGGCTGTTGGGGCCAACGTCCTGACTTTC. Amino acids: CASRSGAVGANVLTF.

This CDR3 is CASSVRGQETQYF. CDR3 DNA: TGTGCCAGCAGCGTAAGGGGCCAAGAGACCCAGTACTTC. The chain links TRBV9 to TRBJ2-5, with D maybe TRBD1 (5 bases). This CDR3 comprises 13 residues. Trimming removed 1 base at V and 1 base at J, with 5 bases between. Germline loops: CDR1 SGDLS, CDR2 YYNGEE.

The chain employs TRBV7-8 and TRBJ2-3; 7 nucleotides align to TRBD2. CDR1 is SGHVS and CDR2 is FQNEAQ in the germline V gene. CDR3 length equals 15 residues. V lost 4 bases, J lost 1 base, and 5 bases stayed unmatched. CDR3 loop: CASSWAAGGTDTQYF. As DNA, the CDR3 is TGTGCCAGCAGCTGGGCGGCGGGAGGCACAGATACGCAGTATTTT.

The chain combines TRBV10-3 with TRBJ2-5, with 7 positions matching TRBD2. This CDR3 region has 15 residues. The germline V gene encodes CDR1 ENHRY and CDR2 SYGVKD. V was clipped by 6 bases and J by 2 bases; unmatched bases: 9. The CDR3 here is CAIRGGVSVQETQYF. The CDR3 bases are TGTGCCATCAGGGGAGGGGTGAGCGTTCAAGAGACCCAGTACTTC.

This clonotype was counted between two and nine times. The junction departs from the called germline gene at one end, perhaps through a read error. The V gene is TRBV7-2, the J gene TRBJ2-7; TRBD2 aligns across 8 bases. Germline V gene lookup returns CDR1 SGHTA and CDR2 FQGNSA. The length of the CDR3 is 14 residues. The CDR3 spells CASSLSGREGRWDF. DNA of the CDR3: TGTGCCAGCAGCTTATCCGGCCGGGAGGGCCGGTGGGACTTC.

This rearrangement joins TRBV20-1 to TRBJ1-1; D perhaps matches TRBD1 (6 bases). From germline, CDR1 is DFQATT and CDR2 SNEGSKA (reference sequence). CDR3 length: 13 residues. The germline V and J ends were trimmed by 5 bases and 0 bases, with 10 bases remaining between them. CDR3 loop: CSAPGTMNTEAFF. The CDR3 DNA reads TGCAGTGCTCCCGGGACAATGAACACTGAAGCTTTCTTT.

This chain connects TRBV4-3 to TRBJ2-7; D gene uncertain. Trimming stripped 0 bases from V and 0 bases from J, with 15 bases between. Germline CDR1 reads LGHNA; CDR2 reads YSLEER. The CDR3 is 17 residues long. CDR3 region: CASSQDRTASSSYEQYF. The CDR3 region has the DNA TGCGCCAGCAGCCAAGATCGGACGGCGTCGAGCTCCTACGAGCAGTACTTC.

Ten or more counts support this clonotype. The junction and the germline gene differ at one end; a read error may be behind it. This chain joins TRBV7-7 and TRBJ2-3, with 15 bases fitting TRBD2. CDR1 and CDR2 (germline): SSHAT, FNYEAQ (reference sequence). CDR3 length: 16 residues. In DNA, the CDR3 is TGTGCTAGCAGCTCTGGACTAGCGGGAGGGCCTGGTACGCAGTATTTT. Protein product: CASSSGLAGGPGTQYF.

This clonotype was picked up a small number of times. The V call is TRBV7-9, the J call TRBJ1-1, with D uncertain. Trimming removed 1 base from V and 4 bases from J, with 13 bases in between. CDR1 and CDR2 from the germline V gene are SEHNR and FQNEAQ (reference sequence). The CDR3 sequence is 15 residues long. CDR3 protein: CASSLETGPATEAFF. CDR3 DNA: TGTGCCAGCAGCTTAGAGACTGGGCCAGCCACTGAAGCTTTCTTT.

The CDR3 region is CASSLRGTGPDTQYF. As DNA, the CDR3 is TGCGCCAGCAGCTTGCGTGGGACTGGGCCCGATACGCAGTATTTT. J is TRBJ2-3 and V is TRBV5-1; maybe TRBD2 (6 bases). This CDR3 spans 15 amino acids. V lost 1 base, J lost 6 bases, and 15 bases lay in between. Germline V gene sequence: CDR1 SGHRS, CDR2 YFSETQ. Together with reference TRBV5-1 and TRBJ2-3, the CDR3 gives the full variable domain: KAGVTQTPRYLIKTRGQQVTLSCSPISGHRSVSWYQQTPGQGLQFLFEYFSETQRNKGNFPGRFSGRQFSNSRSEMNVSTLELGDSALYLCASSLRGTGPDTQYFGPGTRLTVL.

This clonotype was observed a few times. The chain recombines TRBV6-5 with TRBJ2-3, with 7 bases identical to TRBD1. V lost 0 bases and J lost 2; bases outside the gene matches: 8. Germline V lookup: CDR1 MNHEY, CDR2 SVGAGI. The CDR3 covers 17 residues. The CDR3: CASSYSRGRAHTDTQYF. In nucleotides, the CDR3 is TGTGCCAGCAGTTACTCGAGGGGGCGGGCACACACAGATACGCAGTATTTT.

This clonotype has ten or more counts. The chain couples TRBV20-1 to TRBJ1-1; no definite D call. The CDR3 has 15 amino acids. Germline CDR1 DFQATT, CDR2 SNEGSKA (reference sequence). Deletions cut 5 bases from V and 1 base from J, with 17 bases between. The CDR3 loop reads CSAEEGSTGNTEAFF. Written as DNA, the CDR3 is TGCAGTGCTGAGGAGGGAAGTACGGGGAACACTGAAGCTTTCTTT.

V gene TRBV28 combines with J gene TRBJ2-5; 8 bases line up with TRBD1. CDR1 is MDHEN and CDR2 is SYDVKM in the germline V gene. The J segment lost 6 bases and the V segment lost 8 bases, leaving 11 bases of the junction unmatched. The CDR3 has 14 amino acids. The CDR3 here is CASVSTGGIKTQYF. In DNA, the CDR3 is TGTGCCAGCGTAAGCACAGGGGGAATTAAGACCCAGTACTTC. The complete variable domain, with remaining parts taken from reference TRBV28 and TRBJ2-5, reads DVKVTQSSRYLVKRTGEKVFLECVQDMDHENMFWYRQDPGLGLRLIYFSYDVKMKEKGDIPEGYSVSREKKERFSLILESASTNQTSMYLCASVSTGGIKTQYFGPGTRLLVL.

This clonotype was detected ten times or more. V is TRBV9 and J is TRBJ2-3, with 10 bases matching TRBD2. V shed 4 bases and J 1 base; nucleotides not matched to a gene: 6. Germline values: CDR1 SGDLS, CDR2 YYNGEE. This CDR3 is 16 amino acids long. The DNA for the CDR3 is TGTGCCAGCAGCCCTCTAGCGGGAGTCGGCACAGATACGCAGTATTTT. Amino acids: CASSPLAGVGTDTQYF.

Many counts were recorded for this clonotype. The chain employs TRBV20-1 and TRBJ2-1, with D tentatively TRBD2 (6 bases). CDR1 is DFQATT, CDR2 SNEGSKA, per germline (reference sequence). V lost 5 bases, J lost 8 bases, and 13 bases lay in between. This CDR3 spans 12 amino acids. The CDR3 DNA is TGCAGTGCTTCGTTCACGGGAGATGAGCAGTTCTTC. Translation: CSASFTGDEQFF.

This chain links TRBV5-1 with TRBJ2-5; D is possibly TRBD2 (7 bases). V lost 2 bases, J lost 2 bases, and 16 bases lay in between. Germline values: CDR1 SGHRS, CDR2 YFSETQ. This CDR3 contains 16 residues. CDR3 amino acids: CASSLGPAGTQETQYF. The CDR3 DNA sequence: TGCGCCAGCAGCTTAGGCCCAGCGGGGACACAAGAGACCCAGTACTTC.

The CDR3 sequence is CASSKRGPENTIYF. CDR3 DNA: TGTGCCAGCAGCAAGCGGGGGCCGGAAAACACCATATATTTT. The rearrangement joins TRBV21-1 to TRBJ1-3; no DNA check was done on the table's D call, TRBD1. TRBV21-1 is reported as a pseudogene. CDR3 length equals 14 residues.

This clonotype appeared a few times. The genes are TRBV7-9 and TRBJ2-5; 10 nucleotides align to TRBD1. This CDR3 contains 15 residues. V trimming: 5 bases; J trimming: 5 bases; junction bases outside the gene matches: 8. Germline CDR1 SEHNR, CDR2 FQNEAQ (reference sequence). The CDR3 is CASSRDRGQRETQYF. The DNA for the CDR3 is TGTGCCAGCAGCCGTGACAGGGGGCAACGGGAGACCCAGTACTTC.

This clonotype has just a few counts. The CDR3 loop is CSRASGRLSDTQYF. CDR3 nucleotide sequence: TGCAGTCGGGCCAGCGGGAGACTATCAGATACGCAGTATTTT. The V gene is TRBV20-1, the J gene TRBJ2-3; 8 bases fit TRBD2. The J segment lost 4 bases and the V segment lost 8 bases, leaving 11 bases of the junction unmatched. Germline V CDR1 and CDR2: DFQATT, SNEGSKA (reference sequence). This CDR3 is built from 14 residues.

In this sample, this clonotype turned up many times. The DNA for the CDR3 is TGCGCCAGCAGCGGGGGACAGGTCCTTGAGCAGTTCTTC. This sequence encodes CASSGGQVLEQFF. This chain uses TRBV5-1 with TRBJ2-1; the match to TRBD1 covers 8 bases. The CDR3 is made up of 13 amino acids. CDR1 is SGHRS and CDR2 is YFSETQ in the germline V gene. Unmatched junction bases numbered 6, after V lost 4 bases and J lost 9 bases. The full variable domain, its missing parts supplied by reference TRBV5-1 and TRBJ2-1, is KAGVTQTPRYLIKTRGQQVTLSCSPISGHRSVSWYQQTPGQGLQFLFEYFSETQRNKGNFPGRFSGRQFSNSRSEMNVSTLELGDSALYLCASSGGQVLEQFFGPGTRLTVL.

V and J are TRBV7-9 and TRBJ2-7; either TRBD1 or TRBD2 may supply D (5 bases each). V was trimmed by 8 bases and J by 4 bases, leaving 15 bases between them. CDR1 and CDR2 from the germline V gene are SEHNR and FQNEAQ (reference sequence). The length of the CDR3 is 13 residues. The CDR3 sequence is CASGRDGTYEQYF. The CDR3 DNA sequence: TGTGCCAGCGGCCGGGACGGTACGTACGAGCAGTACTTC.